The present entry profiles one T cell receptor (beta chain) with its context. No antigen is known for it. This entry belongs to a study of CD8 T cells in ankylosing spondylitis. Overall study findings and caveats: Certain motif variants had earlier been reported in reactive arthritis synovial fluid and blood. Disease-linked clones reportedly concentrated significantly in matched ankylosing spondylitis synovial fluid. Disease-linked clones, CD8+, were relatively rare in peripheral blood. Ankylosing spondylitis blood seemed to carry a telltale TCR beta motif made of several highly homologous variants.

Construction of TCR beta libraries was performed using quantitative 5'-RACE with molecular barcodes. TCRdb re-called the 5' RACE reads with MiXCR, one entry per CDR3 protein. The table includes about 800,000 distinct CDR3 sequences, approximately 12% detected once. The CDR3 totals 14 residues. V was pared by 3 bases and J by 1 base, with 10 bases between. This receptor was identified in a male donor with ankylosing spondylitis. Sequencing input: blood, either unsorted or a sorted T cell fraction (not recorded which). This rearrangement joins TRBV12-3 or TRBV12-4 to TRBJ2-7; D perhaps matches TRBD2 (5 bases). CDR3 DNA: TGTGCCAGCAGTTTTACTAGGCAGTCCTACGAGCAGTACTTC. Its translation is CASSFTRQSYEQYF.